These 20 T cell receptor beta chains originate from one sample sequenced in a study of graft-versus-host responses after intestinal transplantation. These receptors' targets are unknown. TCRdb keeps only in-frame clones here, not all; method: immunoSEQ multiplex PCR. The table has roughly 120,000 clones, 85% to 95% seen once. Sequencing used unstimulated CD8+ T cells sorted from spleen or lymph node cells, obtained before transplant. All receptors come from a human donor who was the organ donor for an intestinal transplant.

CDR3 in DNA: TGTGCCTGGCGAGCGGACAGCTCCTACAATGAGCAGTTCTTC. It translates to CAWRADSSYNEQFF. The V gene is TRBV30, the J gene TRBJ2-1; D may be TRBD1 (6 bases). The V gene lost 5 bases and the J gene lost 0 bases, with 11 bases spanning the gap. This CDR3 contains 14 residues. Germline V gene sequence: CDR1 GTSNPN, CDR2 SVGIG (reference sequence).

J is TRBJ2-7 and V is TRBV6-1; D not resolved. This CDR3 comprises 17 residues. V lost 5 bases and J lost 3, with 23 bases in between. Germline V gives CDR1 MNHNS, CDR2 SASEGT. This CDR3 is CASSQGPQTTLRYEQYF. Written as DNA, the CDR3 is TGTGCCAGCAGTCAAGGCCCCCAAACGACGCTACGCTACGAGCAGTACTTC.

Comments on this clone: Different DNA sequences within this sample yield the same CDR3. The chain is built from TRBV11-2 and TRBJ2-7; unclear D gene. There are 13 residues in the CDR3. V was trimmed by 2 bases and J by 2 bases, leaving 7 bases between them. Germline CDR1 SGHAT, CDR2 FQNNGV. The CDR3 loop is CASSLTPTYEQYF. As DNA, the CDR3 is TGTGCCAGCAGCTTAACGCCAACCTACGAGCAGTACTTC.

This clone was seen a single time. This chain connects TRBV7-9 to TRBJ2-7, with 10 bases aligning to TRBD1. The V and J ends lost 5 bases and 6 bases, in that order; junction bases with no gene match: 13. The length of the CDR3 is 16 residues. Germline V lookup: CDR1 SEHNR, CDR2 FQNEAQ (reference sequence). CDR3 amino acids: CASSAKNPGTGAEQYF. CDR3 in DNA: TGTGCCAGCAGCGCCAAGAACCCCGGGACAGGGGCCGAGCAGTACTTC.

This chain joins TRBV28 and TRBJ1-1; D possibly corresponds to TRBD1 (5 bases). The CDR3 is 17 residues long. Trimming removed 1 base from V and 2 bases from J, with 17 bases in between. The V gene's germline CDR1 is MDHEN and CDR2 SYDVKM. CDR3 region: CASSLFVRDRLNTEAFF. The CDR3 nucleotides are TGTGCCAGCAGTTTATTCGTCAGGGACCGACTAAACACTGAAGCTTTCTTT.

As DNA, the CDR3 is TGTGCCAGCAGCATCCCGACCCAACAAGAGACCCAGTACTTC. Protein: CASSIPTQQETQYF. The chain employs TRBV7-8 and TRBJ2-5; D unresolved. Trimming took 5 bases from V and 2 from J, leaving 12 bases between them. Germline assignment: CDR1 SGHVS and CDR2 FQNEAQ. This CDR3 is 14 amino acids long.

This rearrangement joins TRBV13 to TRBJ2-1; possible D gene TRBD2, 5 bases. Germline CDR1 reads PRHDT; CDR2 reads FYEKMQ (reference sequence). This CDR3 spans 13 amino acids. V lost 6 bases and J 7 bases, leaving 13 bases between the germline ends. This chain's CDR3 is CASRPTGWNEQFF. CDR3 bases: TGTGCCAGCAGGCCGACGGGGTGGAATGAGCAGTTCTTC.

V and J are TRBV7-2 and TRBJ2-2; D possibly corresponds to TRBD2 (5 bases). This CDR3 region has 17 residues. V lost 1 base and J lost 5, with 17 bases in between. CDR1 is SGHTA and CDR2 is FQGNSA in the germline V gene. CDR3 DNA sequence: TGTGCCAGCAGCTTAGGAGTGCGGGCCCGGAGAACCGGGGAGCTGTTTTTT. It yields the protein CASSLGVRARRTGELFF. Variable domain in full (rest from reference TRBV7-2 and TRBJ2-2): GAGVSQSPSNKVTEKGKDVELRCDPISGHTALYWYRQSLGQGLEFLIYFQGNSAPDKSGLPSDRFSAERTGGSVSTLTIQRTQQEDSAVYLCASSLGVRARRTGELFFGEGSRLTVL.

The gene calls are TRBV4-2 and TRBJ2-7; D remains unclear. Trimming stripped 5 bases from V and 3 bases from J, with 11 bases between. The CDR3 loop spans 13 amino acids. CDR1 and CDR2 from the germline V gene are LGHNA and YNFKEQ. This CDR3 reads CASSVDDSYEQYF. The CDR3 region has the DNA TGTGCCAGCAGCGTCGACGATAGCTACGAGCAGTACTTC.

This chain joins TRBV7-8 and TRBJ2-7; 7 nucleotides agree with TRBD1. The V and J ends lost 1 base and 5 bases, in that order; junction bases with no gene match: 11. The germline V gene encodes CDR1 SGHVS and CDR2 FQNEAQ. CDR3 length: 16 residues. CDR3 loop: CASSLVIGGLSDEQYF. In DNA, the CDR3 is TGTGCCAGCAGCTTAGTTATAGGGGGCCTTTCTGACGAGCAGTACTTC.

This chain joins TRBV6-5 and TRBJ1-2; TRBD1 matches 10 bases. Germline V gene lookup returns CDR1 MNHEY and CDR2 SVGAGI. V trimming: 5 bases; J trimming: 7 bases; junction bases outside the gene matches: 4. The CDR3 extends over 13 amino acids. CDR3 protein: CASSGQGGSGYTF. Here the CDR3 DNA reads TGTGCCAGCAGTGGACAGGGGGGAAGTGGCTACACCTTC.

The chain couples TRBV10-3 to TRBJ1-1; a weak D match, TRBD1 (5 bases). This CDR3 spans 15 amino acids. The V gene's germline CDR1 is ENHRY and CDR2 SYGVKD. The V end was cut by 5 bases, the J end by 4 bases, with 17 bases between. The CDR3 region has the DNA TGTGCCATCAGTCGCAGGGCCTGGGGCTTCACTGAAGCTTTCTTT. Protein: CAISRRAWGFTEAFF.

A single count supports this clone. CDR3 sequence (DNA): TGTGCCAGCAGCGTACAGAACACCGGGGAGCTGTTTTTT. Its translation is CASSVQNTGELFF. J is TRBJ2-2 and V is TRBV9; no reliable D call. Germline CDR1 and CDR2: SGDLS and YYNGEE. There are 13 residues in the CDR3. The V gene lost 1 base and the J gene lost 1 base, with 2 bases spanning the gap. Full variable domain (remainder filled in from reference TRBV9 and TRBJ2-2): DSGVTQTPKHLITATGQRVTLRCSPRSGDLSVYWYQQSLDQGLQFLIQYYNGEERAKGNILERFSAQQFPDLHSELNLSSLELGDSALYFCASSVQNTGELFFGEGSRLTVL.

Concerning this clone itself: Other DNA sequences in this sample translate to the same CDR3. V is TRBV9 and J is TRBJ2-3; D gene unclear. In germline, CDR1 is SGDLS, CDR2 YYNGEE. V gave up 0 bases and J gave up 0 bases, with 2 bases separating them. This CDR3 spans 13 amino acids. In DNA form, the CDR3 reads TGTGCCAGCAGCGTAGGTAGCACAGATACGCAGTATTTT. It yields the protein CASSVGSTDTQYF.

The DNA of the CDR3 is TGTGCCAGCAGTGAGGTTGGTTTTTCCTACGAGCAGTACTTC. Translation: CASSEVGFSYEQYF. This chain links TRBV6-1 with TRBJ2-7, with D hard to call. Trimming pared 3 bases from V and 1 base from J, leaving 10 bases between. The V gene's germline CDR1 is MNHNS and CDR2 SASEGT. The CDR3 loop spans 14 amino acids.

The genes are TRBV4-2 and TRBJ2-1, with 13 bases lining up with TRBD2. With 2 bases clipped from V and 7 bases from J, the junction kept 2 bases outside the gene matches. From germline, CDR1 is LGHNA and CDR2 YNFKEQ. The CDR3 has 15 amino acids. The CDR3 here is CASSQSTSGRNEQFF. The CDR3 nucleotides read TGTGCCAGCAGCCAATCGACTAGCGGGAGGAATGAGCAGTTCTTC.

The chain combines TRBV7-9 with TRBJ2-2; TRBD1 matches at 11 bases. In germline, CDR1 is SEHNR, CDR2 FQNEAQ (reference sequence). The junction had 6 bases not matched to a gene; V was cut back by 2 bases and J by 4 bases. The CDR3 spans 17 residues. CDR3 DNA: TGTGCCAGCAGCTTAAGATCCGGGACAGGGGGCACCGGGGAGCTGTTTTTT. This gives the protein CASSLRSGTGGTGELFF.

The CDR3 DNA follows: TGTGCCAGTAGCTCAGGGGACGTGACAGATACGCAGTATTTT. The encoded protein is CASSSGDVTDTQYF. The chain uses TRBV19 and TRBJ2-3; TRBD1 is a possible D gene (6 bases). The germline V gene has CDR1 LNHDA and CDR2 SQIVND (reference sequence). V lost 6 bases to trimming and J lost 3 bases, with 13 bases between them. The CDR3 runs to 14 residues.

The V gene is TRBV9, the J gene TRBJ1-2, with 8 bases identical to TRBD1. V trimming: 4 bases; J trimming: 6 bases; junction bases outside the gene matches: 5. The CDR3 has 13 residues. Per germline, CDR1 SGDLS and CDR2 YYNGEE. The CDR3 DNA is TGTGCCAGCAGCAGACAGGGGTGGGATGGCTACACCTTC. This translates into CASSRQGWDGYTF.

This clone was counted a single time. The J gene is TRBJ1-1, the V gene TRBV19, with 8 bases lining up with TRBD1. The CDR3 is 14 residues long. Unmatched junction bases numbered 7, after V lost 5 bases and J lost 5 bases. Per the germline V gene, CDR1 is LNHDA and CDR2 is SQIVND (reference sequence). CDR3 sequence: CASSLLTGVTEAFF. CDR3 bases: TGTGCCAGTAGTCTTCTGACAGGGGTTACTGAAGCTTTCTTT.